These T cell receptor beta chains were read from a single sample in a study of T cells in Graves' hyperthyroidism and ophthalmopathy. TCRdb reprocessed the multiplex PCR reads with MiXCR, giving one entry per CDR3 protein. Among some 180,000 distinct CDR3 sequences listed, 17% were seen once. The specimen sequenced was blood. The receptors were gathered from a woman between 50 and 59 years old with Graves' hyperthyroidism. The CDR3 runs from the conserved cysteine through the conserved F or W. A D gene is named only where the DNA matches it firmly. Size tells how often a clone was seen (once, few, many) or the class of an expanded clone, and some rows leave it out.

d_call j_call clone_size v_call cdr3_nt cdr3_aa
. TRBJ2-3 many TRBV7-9 TGTGCCAGCAGCTTTACAGGACGTGCGGATACGCAGTATTTT CASSFTGRADTQYF
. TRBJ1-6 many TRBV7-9 TGTGCCAGCAGCCTACTGGGGCAGGGGAATTCACCCCTCCACTTT CASSLLGQGNSPLHF
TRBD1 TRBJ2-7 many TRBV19 TGTGCCAGTACCCCCGGGACAGGGGGCATCTACGAGCAGTACTTC CASTPGTGGIYEQYF
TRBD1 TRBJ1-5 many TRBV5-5 TGTGCCAGCAGTTCTGACAGGGTCCCCCAGCCCCAGCATTTT CASSSDRVPQPQHF
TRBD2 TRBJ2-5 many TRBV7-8 TGTGCCAGCAGCTTCTGGACTAGCGTTGAGACCCAGTACTTC CASSFWTSVETQYF
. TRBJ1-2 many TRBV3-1 TGTGCCAGCAGCGCTACCGGGACTTCGGGTTCTAACTATGGCTACACCTTC CASSATGTSGSNYGYTF
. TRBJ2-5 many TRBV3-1 TGTGCCAGCAGCCAAGATAGAAACATTCGACAAGAGACCCAGTACTTC CASSQDRNIRQETQYF
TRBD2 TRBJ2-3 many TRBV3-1 TGTGCCAGCAGCCAACTAGCGGGGGGGGTTAGGACAGATACGCAGTATTTT CASSQLAGGVRTDTQYF
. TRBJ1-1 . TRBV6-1 TGTGCCAGCAGTTATCTGGGTGAAGCTTTCTTT CASSYLGEAFF
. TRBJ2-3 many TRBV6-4 TGTGCCAGCAGTGCCGGGCCTATTGGGGCAGATACGCAGTATTTT CASSAGPIGADTQYF
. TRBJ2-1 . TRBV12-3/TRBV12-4 TGTGCCAGCAGTTTTGGGCAGGGGTGGGACAATGAGCAGTTCTTC CASSFGQGWDNEQFF
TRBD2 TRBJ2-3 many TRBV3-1 TGTGCCAGCAGCCAACTAGCGGGGATCACAGATACGCAGTATTTT CASSQLAGITDTQYF
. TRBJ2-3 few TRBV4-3 TGCGCCAGCAGCCAAGAAAGACCAGGGGCTACCACAGATACGCAGTATTTT CASSQERPGATTDTQYF
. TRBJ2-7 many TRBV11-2 TGTGCCAGCAGCTTGCTAGGGGCCTCCTACGAGCAGTACTTC CASSLLGASYEQYF
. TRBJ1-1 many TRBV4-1 TGCGCCAGCAGCCACAACCGACAGAACACTGAAGCTTTCTTT CASSHNRQNTEAFF
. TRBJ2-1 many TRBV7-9 TGTGCCGGTCGGGGCGGCCTGGGTGAGCAGTTCTTC CAGRGGLGEQFF
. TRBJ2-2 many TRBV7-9 TGTGCCAGCAGCTCTACAGTGAATAGGAACACCGGGGAGCTGTTTTTT CASSSTVNRNTGELFF
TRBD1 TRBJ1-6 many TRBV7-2 TGTGCCAGCAGCTCCGACAGGGGGACCTCTGGTTCACCCCTCCACTTT CASSSDRGTSGSPLHF
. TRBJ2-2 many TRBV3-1 TGTGCCAGCAGCCAGTCGAACACCGGGGAGCTGTTTTTT CASSQSNTGELFF
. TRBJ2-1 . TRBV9 TGTGCCAGCAAGTCCGGACGCCTAGGGGGGGGTGAGCAGTTCTTC CASKSGRLGGGEQFF
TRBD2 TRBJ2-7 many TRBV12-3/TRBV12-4 TGTGCCAGCAGTTCGGGGGGTCGACAGCAGTACTTC CASSSGGRQQYF
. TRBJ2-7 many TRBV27 TGTGCCAGTGGCGGTGCTGTATACGAGCAGTACTTC CASGGAVYEQYF
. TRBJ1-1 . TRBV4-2 TGTGCCAGCAGCCAACAGGGCCGGAACACTGAAGCTTTCTTT CASSQQGRNTEAFF
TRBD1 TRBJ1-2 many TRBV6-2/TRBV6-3 TGTGCCAGCACCGAACAGGGGCGAGGAGGCTACACCTTC CASTEQGRGGYTF
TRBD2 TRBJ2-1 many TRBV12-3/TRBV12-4 TGTGCCAGCAGTATCGGCGCTAGCGGACGCTCCTACAATGAGCAGTTCTTC CASSIGASGRSYNEQFF
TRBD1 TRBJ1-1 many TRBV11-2 TGTGCCAGCAGCTCACAGGGGGCGCGGAGCACTGAAGCTTTCTTT CASSSQGARSTEAFF
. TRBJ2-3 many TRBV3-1 TGTGCCAGCAGCCAAGGTGGCGGACTCTCCACGCAGTATTTT CASSQGGGLSTQYF
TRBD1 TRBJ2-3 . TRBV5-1 TGCGCCAGCAGCTTGTGGGGGACAGACCGCACAGATACGCAGTATTTT CASSLWGTDRTDTQYF
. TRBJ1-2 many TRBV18 TGTGCCAGCTCACCGCAGATAAGTGAAGGCTACACCTTC CASSPQISEGYTF
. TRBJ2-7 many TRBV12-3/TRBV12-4 TGTGCCAGCAGTGACCCCCATGAGTCCTACGAGCAGTACTTC CASSDPHESYEQYF
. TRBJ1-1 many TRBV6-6 TGTGCCAGCAGTTACCGAGGGGAGGAGGCTGTGAACACTGAAGCTTTCTTT CASSYRGEEAVNTEAFF
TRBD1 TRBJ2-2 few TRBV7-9 TGTGCCAGCAGCTCCCGACAGGGCCCGAACACCGGGGAGCTGTTTTTT CASSSRQGPNTGELFF
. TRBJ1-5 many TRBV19 TGTGCCAGTAGTATCTTGGGACAAAGGAATCAGCCCCAGCATTTT CASSILGQRNQPQHF
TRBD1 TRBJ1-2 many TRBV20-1 TGCAGTGCTCCCCGACAGGGGACGGTAAATGGCTACACCTTC CSAPRQGTVNGYTF
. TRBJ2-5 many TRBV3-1 TGTGCCAGCAGCCAGATGGGAGCGGGGACCCAGTACTTC CASSQMGAGTQYF
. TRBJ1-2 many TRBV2 TGTGCCAGCCAGCTAGCCCGGGACTATGGCTACACCTTC CASQLARDYGYTF
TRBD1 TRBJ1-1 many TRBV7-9 TGTGCCAGCATAGGACAGGGGGACACTGAAGCTTTCTTT CASIGQGDTEAFF
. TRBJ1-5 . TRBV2 TGTGCCAGCAGTGAAGATCGCACCAATCAGCCCCAGCATTTT CASSEDRTNQPQHF
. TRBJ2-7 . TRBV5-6 TGTGCCAGCAGCTTGGACGGGTGGTCCTACTACGAGCAGTACTTC CASSLDGWSYYEQYF
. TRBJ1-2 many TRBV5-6 TGTGCCAGCAGCTTGGACAGGGCCGGCTATGGCTACACCTTC CASSLDRAGYGYTF
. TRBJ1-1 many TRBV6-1 TGTGCCAGCAGTTTATCGGGACCCTCGAACACTGAAGCTTTCTTT CASSLSGPSNTEAFF
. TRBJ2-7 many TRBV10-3 TGTGCCATCAGTGAACTCTCCTACGAGCAGTACTTC CAISELSYEQYF
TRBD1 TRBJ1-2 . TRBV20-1 TGCAGTGCTAGCCACGACAGGGCTTATGGCTACACCTTC CSASHDRAYGYTF
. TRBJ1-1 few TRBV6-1 TGTGCCAGCACCGAAAGGGGGACGGGTACTGAAGCTTTCTTT CASTERGTGTEAFF
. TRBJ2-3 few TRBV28 TGTGCCAGCAGCCAAAAGCTGAGCACAGATACGCAGTATTTT CASSQKLSTDTQYF
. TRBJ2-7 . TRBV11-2 TGTGCCAGCAGTGACGGGAGTCTCTTCGAGCAGTACTTC CASSDGSLFEQYF
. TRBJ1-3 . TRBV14 TGTGCCAGCAGCCAAGAAATCTCTGGAAACACCATATATTTT CASSQEISGNTIYF
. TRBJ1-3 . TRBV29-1 TGCAGCGCCAAAATATTTGGAAACACCATATATTTT CSAKIFGNTIYF
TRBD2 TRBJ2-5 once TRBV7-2 TGTGCCAGCAGGAAGGGGCCGGGACTAGCGGGAGGGGAGACCCAGTACTTC CASRKGPGLAGGETQYF
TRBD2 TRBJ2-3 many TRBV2 TGTGCCAGCAGTGTGACTAGCGCCTCCACAGATACGCAGTATTTT CASSVTSASTDTQYF
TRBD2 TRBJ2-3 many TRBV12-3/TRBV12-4 TGTGCCAGCGACGGGACTAGCGGGGGTTATGACACAGATACGCAGTATTTT CASDGTSGGYDTDTQYF
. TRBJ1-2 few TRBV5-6 TGTGCCAGCAGCTTCTCTAGGGCTGGCTACACCTTC CASSFSRAGYTF
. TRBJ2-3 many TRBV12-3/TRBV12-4 TGTGCCAGCAGCTCTAGGGGGACCGGCACAGATACGCAGTATTTT CASSSRGTGTDTQYF
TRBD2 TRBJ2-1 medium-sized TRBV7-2 TGTGCCAGCAGCGCTCAATCGGGACTAGCGGGGGGGATTACCTACAATGAGCAGTTCTTC CASSAQSGLAGGITYNEQFF
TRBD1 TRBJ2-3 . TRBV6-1 TGTGCCAGCCAACCAGCACCGGGACAGGGGAGCGATACGCAGTATTTT CASQPAPGQGSDTQYF